This T cell receptor (beta chain) stems from a study of CD8+CD57+ T cells in acquired aplastic anemia. This clonotype was seen at least ten times. Its antigen is unknown. Before being chosen for sequencing, patients had shown CD8+CD57+ cell expansion by flow cytometry. Patient blood was sampled before any therapy had been received. Genomic DNA templated the TCR beta VDJ and CDR3 profiling. Each CDR3 protein is one row after TCRdb ran MiXCR on the reads. The profile shows a few hundred thousand distinct CDR3 sequences, around 49% of them singletons. Study outcomes and limitations: In common between the patients and the controls were more than 25 CD8+ CDR3 sequences.

V lost 4 bases and J lost 6; bases outside the gene matches: 12. The CDR3 is 16 amino acids. CDR1 and CDR2 (germline): SGHTA, FQGNSA. The sample comprised sorted CD4+, CD8+, or CD8+CD57+ T cells (not recorded which) from PBMCs. The source is a human donor with aplastic anemia. This chain joins TRBV7-2 and TRBJ2-3; 8 nucleotides line up with TRBD2. Written as DNA, the CDR3 is TGTGCCAGCAGCTACCTCGGTAGCGGGGCCGGGGATACGCAGTATTTT. Amino acid sequence: CASSYLGSGAGDTQYF.